The 25 T cell receptor beta chains below all came from one sample that was sequenced in a study of T cells after yellow fever vaccination. MiXCR, run by TCRdb on the 5' RACE reads, gives a single entry per CDR3 protein. The table shows approximately 70,000 distinct CDR3 sequences, with around 7.7% occurring only once. The sample here was CD8+ T cells sorted from PBMCs, taken more than 8 days after the first yellow fever vaccination. The receptors shown here come from a man aged 18 to 29 who received the YFV17D yellow fever vaccine.

This clonotype was observed many times. The chain employs TRBV6-2 or TRBV6-3 and TRBJ2-1; no definite D call. Trimming cost V 4 bases and J 11 bases, with 9 bases left between them. Germline lookup yields CDR1 MNHEY and CDR2 SVGEGT. The CDR3 consists of 11 residues. The CDR3 reads CASSSVPQQFF. The CDR3 DNA is TGTGCCAGCAGTTCTGTCCCCCAGCAGTTCTTC.

There are many counts of this clonotype. This chain joins TRBV5-5 and TRBJ2-1; TRBD2 agrees at 10 bases. V trimming: 1 base; J trimming: 3 bases; junction bases outside the gene matches: 4. Germline assignment: CDR1 SGHKS and CDR2 YYEKEE (reference sequence). This CDR3 has 16 residues. CDR3 protein: CASSLFLAGGYNEQFF. The CDR3 DNA follows: TGTGCCAGCAGCTTGTTTTTAGCGGGGGGCTACAATGAGCAGTTCTTC.

This clonotype has at least ten counts. The chain links TRBV6-5 to TRBJ2-7, with no clear D. The CDR3 runs 13 residues. Trimming cost V 2 bases and J 3 bases, with 8 bases left between them. Germline loops: CDR1 MNHEY, CDR2 SVGAGI. The CDR3 DNA is TGTGCCAGCAGTTACAACACCGTCTACGAGCAGTACTTC. Translating gives CASSYNTVYEQYF.

This clonotype was seen repeatedly, ten times or more. The genes are TRBV7-9 and TRBJ2-1; possible D gene TRBD2, 5 bases. Germline CDR1 SEHNR, CDR2 FQNEAQ (reference sequence). The CDR3 length is 17 residues. V was clipped by 3 bases and J by 1 base, with 16 bases between them. This CDR3 is CASSFDHLRRSYNEQFF. CDR3 coding DNA: TGTGCCAGCAGCTTCGACCATCTAAGGAGGTCCTACAATGAGCAGTTCTTC.

This clonotype occurred many times. The chain recombines TRBV29-1 with TRBJ2-5; 7 bases map to TRBD2. The CDR3 has 13 amino acids. The V segment lost 7 bases and the J segment 1 base; nucleotides outside the gene matches: 6. The germline V gene has CDR1 SQVTM and CDR2 ANQGSEA. The CDR3 nucleotides read TGCAGCGCCCAGGGAGGGATCCAAGAGACCCAGTACTTC. It translates to CSAQGGIQETQYF.

This clonotype has at least ten counts. V usage is TRBV20-1 and J usage is TRBJ1-3, with D uncertain. This CDR3 is 15 amino acids long. Germline V gives CDR1 DFQATT, CDR2 SNEGSKA (reference sequence). The V end lost 6 bases, the J end lost 2 bases, and 17 bases lay between the germline ends. The CDR3 DNA follows: TGCAGTGCGGTCTCGTGGGAATCTCCTGGAAACACCATATATTTT. Protein product: CSAVSWESPGNTIYF.

This clonotype was counted many times. The chain combines TRBV4-1 with TRBJ2-7, with 8 bases lining up with TRBD1. Germline lookup yields CDR1 MGHRA and CDR2 YSYEKL. The CDR3 runs 13 residues. V gave up 4 bases and J gave up 5 bases; unmatched junction bases: 4. This CDR3 reads CASSPARGHEQYV. The CDR3 DNA is TGCGCCAGCAGCCCCGCCAGGGGGCACGAGCAGTACGTC.

The chain employs TRBV7-9 and TRBJ2-7, with 9 bases that match TRBD2. After removal of 8 bases from V and 0 bases from J, the junction contained 5 bases not matched to a gene. The germline gives CDR1 SEHNR, CDR2 FQNEAQ (reference sequence). This CDR3 region has 14 residues. CDR3 coding DNA: TGTGCCAGCCTTGCGGGGGGGAGCTCCTACGAGCAGTACTTC. Protein sequence: CASLAGGSSYEQYF.

The table lists this clonotype with a few counts. This CDR3 is CASSRQGARVYGYTF. The CDR3 DNA sequence: TGTGCCAGCAGTCGACAGGGGGCGCGCGTCTATGGCTACACCTTC. This rearrangement joins TRBV7-9 to TRBJ1-2, with TRBD1 identical over 10 bases. The CDR3 is made up of 15 amino acids. V shed 6 bases, J shed 4 bases, and the junction held 8 bases outside the gene matches. Germline lookup yields CDR1 SEHNR and CDR2 FQNEAQ (reference sequence).

This clonotype was seen a handful of times. This chain uses TRBV7-6 with TRBJ2-1; 7 bases match TRBD2. This CDR3 has 16 amino acids. J was trimmed by 5 bases and V by 1 base; bases with no gene match: 8. Looked up from germline, CDR1 is SGHVS and CDR2 is FNYEAQ. The CDR3 coding sequence is TGTGCCAGCAGCTTAGGGGTCAGCGGGGTAAACAATGAGCAGTTCTTC. The encoded protein is CASSLGVSGVNNEQFF.

This sequence joins TRBV5-6 and TRBJ2-7; 11 bases align to TRBD2. Germline lookup yields CDR1 SGHDT and CDR2 YYEEEE. The CDR3 is 15 residues long. Unmatched junction bases numbered 4, after V lost 1 base and J lost 4 bases. The DNA of the CDR3 is TGTGCCAGCAGCTTGACTAGCGGGGGCTTGTACGAGCAGTACGTC. Translating gives CASSLTSGGLYEQYV.

The J gene is TRBJ2-3, the V gene TRBV12-3 or TRBV12-4; D may correspond to TRBD1 or TRBD2 (5 bases each). V was shortened by 5 bases and J by 1 base, with 10 bases between the two germline ends. The CDR3 sequence is 14 residues long. CDR3 nucleotide sequence: TGTGCCAGCAGTCCGTTGGGGGGCACAGATACGCAGTATTTT. Translated: CASSPLGGTDTQYF.

The chain has TRBV25-1 and TRBJ2-6; D not certain. This CDR3 comprises 15 residues. Germline loops: CDR1 MGHDK, CDR2 SYGVNS. V was shortened by 7 bases and J by 3 bases, with 13 bases between the two germline ends. The CDR3 DNA is TGTGCCAGCACTCCCTGGGGAAGTGGGGCCAACGTCCTGACTTTC. The encoded protein is CASTPWGSGANVLTF.

This clonotype was counted ten times or more. The chain is built from TRBV12-3 or TRBV12-4 and TRBJ1-1; D is undetermined. V dropped 2 bases and J dropped 4 bases, with 11 bases sitting between them. The CDR3 runs to 14 residues. The chain's CDR3 is CASSLSVVGTEAFF. CDR3 DNA: TGTGCCAGCAGTTTATCGGTTGTGGGCACTGAAGCTTTCTTT.

This clonotype has more than one count but fewer than ten. V gene TRBV27 combines with J gene TRBJ2-5; a possible D gene is TRBD1 (6 bases). Germline loops: CDR1 MNHEY, CDR2 SMNVEV (reference sequence). Deletions cut 5 bases from V and 9 bases from J, with 19 bases between. This CDR3 region has 14 residues. The CDR3 nucleotides read TGTGCCAGCAGTCCATCCCCGGGACACCCCTCCCAGTACTTC. It yields the protein CASSPSPGHPSQYF.

This clonotype was observed at least ten times. The J gene is TRBJ2-5, the V gene TRBV7-3, with D perhaps matching TRBD2 (6 bases). This CDR3 has 14 residues. Germline V gene data show CDR1 as SGHTA and CDR2 as FQGTGA. V lost 2 bases, J lost 4 bases, and 11 bases lay in between. CDR3 in amino acids: CASSLGVGGETQYF. The CDR3 DNA reads TGTGCCAGCAGCTTAGGCGTGGGGGGAGAGACCCAGTACTTC.

This clonotype occurred many times. The chain employs TRBV6-5 and TRBJ1-1; tentative D call: TRBD1 (6 bases). Germline CDR1 and CDR2: MNHEY and SVGAGI. V was shortened by 0 bases and J by 5 bases, with 13 bases between the two germline ends. The CDR3 contains 15 residues. The CDR3 is CASSYSGGVGTEAFF. The CDR3 nucleotides are TGTGCCAGCAGTTACTCCGGGGGCGTAGGGACTGAAGCTTTCTTT.

The sample holds many counts of this clonotype. The chain uses TRBV5-1 and TRBJ2-3, with 8 bases aligning to TRBD2. The CDR3 covers 15 residues. V shed 1 base, J shed 6 bases, and the junction held 7 bases outside the gene matches. Germline-derived CDR1 and CDR2 are SGHRS and YFSETQ. The CDR3 sequence is CASSLTSGVLDTQYF. CDR3 sequence (DNA): TGCGCCAGCAGCTTGACTAGCGGCGTACTTGATACGCAGTATTTT.

Turning to this clonotype: A much more abundant neighbour one base away suggests this may be a read error. The chain has TRBV5-1 and TRBJ2-3, with D uncertain. The CDR3 is made up of 13 amino acids. CDR1 and CDR2 (germline): SGHRS, YFSETQ. Written as DNA, the CDR3 is TGCACCAGCAGCCCGACCTTCACAGATACGCAGTATTTT. Protein sequence: CTSSPTFTDTQYF.

Worth noting for this clonotype: A read error is possible here, since a much larger clone lies one base away. V and J are TRBV5-5 and TRBJ1-2; D gene unclear. The CDR3 has 13 amino acids. Trimming stripped 0 bases from V and 5 bases from J, with 8 bases between. Per the germline V gene, CDR1 is SGHKS and CDR2 is YYEKEE (reference sequence). The CDR3 DNA reads as TGTGCCAGCAGCTTGGATTCGCATTATGGCTACACCTTC. Protein product: CASSLDSHYGYTF.

This clonotype was counted many times. The V gene is TRBV20-1, the J gene TRBJ2-7, with TRBD2 matching 7 bases. Germline CDR1 reads DFQATT; CDR2 reads SNEGSKA (reference sequence). This CDR3 contains 14 residues. Trimming cost V 0 bases and J 1 base; bases outside gene matches: 3. The DNA for the CDR3 is TGCAGTGCTAGAGACCGGGGAGGGTCCTACGAGCAGTACGTC. Amino acids: CSARDRGGSYEQYV.

At least ten counts were recorded for this clonotype. At one of its ends the junction is not consistent with the germline gene, which may arise from a read error. CDR3 sequence (DNA): TGTGCCAGATCACCACCCCCAGGCTACAATGAGCAGTTCTTC. Its protein product is CARSPPPGYNEQFF. V gene TRBV18 combines with J gene TRBJ2-1; D call uncertain. This CDR3 comprises 14 residues. Germline CDR1 reads KGHSH; CDR2 reads LQKENI.

To note about this clonotype: Possible read error: a much larger clone is one base away. The J gene is TRBJ2-2, the V gene TRBV12-3 or TRBV12-4, with 8 bases matching TRBD1. This CDR3 has 16 amino acids. DNA for the CDR3: TGTGCCTGCAGTCCAACCAGGGGGCGAGAGGCCGGGGAGCTGTTTTTT. Encoded protein: CACSPTRGREAGELFF.

This clonotype was detected many times. The gene calls are TRBV4-3 and TRBJ2-2; D ambiguous. Germline V gene data show CDR1 as LGHNA and CDR2 as YSLEER. This CDR3 has 16 amino acids. V lost 4 bases and J lost 0, with 12 bases in between. The CDR3 DNA is TGCGCCAGCAGCCCCCTTTCGGAAACGAACACCGGGGAGCTGTTTTTT. Translating gives CASSPLSETNTGELFF.

V is TRBV25-1 and J is TRBJ2-1, with D perhaps TRBD1 or TRBD2 (5 bases each). V lost 2 bases to trimming and J lost 6 bases, with 8 bases between them. CDR1 is MGHDK, CDR2 SYGVNS, per germline. The CDR3 runs 13 residues. CDR3: CASSELGTNEQFF. In DNA, the CDR3 is TGTGCCAGCAGTGAACTAGGGACCAATGAGCAGTTCTTC.